The 8 T cell receptor beta chains given below trace back to one sample, sequenced in a study of OX40 agonist ivuxolimab in advanced cancers. Here immunoSEQ multiplex PCR was the method, and the copy in TCRdb shows in-frame clones only, minus some. Found here are about 70,000 clones, 81% of them singletons; the top ten hold approximately 5%. The sample here was CD4+ or CD8+ T cells sorted from blood, taken in a trial of the OX40 agonist ivuxolimab. All receptors come from an adult with an advanced solid tumor such as melanoma, head and neck, liver or kidney cancer.

The chain carries TRBV5-1 and TRBJ1-1; the D is unclear. The V gene's germline CDR1 is SGHRS and CDR2 YFSETQ. The CDR3 extends over 14 amino acids. Trimming removed 1 base at V and 0 bases at J, with 7 bases between. The DNA for the CDR3 is TGCGCCAGCAGCTTGCGGACCTTGAACACTGAAGCTTTCTTT. This gives the protein CASSLRTLNTEAFF.

V usage is TRBV29-1 and J usage is TRBJ2-1; 9 nucleotides match TRBD1. After removal of 4 bases from V and 9 bases from J, the junction contained 16 bases not matched to a gene. Germline V CDR1 and CDR2: SQVTM, ANQGSEA. This CDR3 is 16 amino acids long. The chain's CDR3 is CSVVGLQGASMFEQFF. CDR3 nucleotides: TGCAGCGTTGTAGGGTTACAGGGGGCTAGCATGTTTGAGCAGTTCTTC.

This sequence joins TRBV4-1 and TRBJ2-1; D not resolved. Germline V gives CDR1 MGHRA, CDR2 YSYEKL. The CDR3 consists of 17 residues. Between the trimmed V and J ends, which lost 3 bases and 3 bases, there was a span of 18 bases. The CDR3 here is CASSQGRAQKLYNEQFF. Here the CDR3 DNA reads TGCGCCAGCAGCCAGGGCCGGGCCCAGAAACTCTACAATGAGCAGTTCTTC.

This chain joins TRBV29-1 and TRBJ1-1; a possible D gene is TRBD1 (5 bases). In germline, CDR1 is SQVTM, CDR2 ANQGSEA. The CDR3 totals 12 residues. V was clipped by 4 bases and J by 11 bases, with 17 bases between them. The CDR3 loop is CSVVGDQIRAFF. CDR3 bases: TGCAGCGTTGTTGGGGACCAAATCCGGGCTTTCTTT.

This chain connects TRBV18 to TRBJ2-6; a weak D match, TRBD1 (6 bases). This CDR3 spans 17 amino acids. The germline V gene encodes CDR1 KGHSH and CDR2 LQKENI. V was trimmed by 3 bases and J by 0 bases, leaving 12 bases between them. CDR3 in amino acids: CASSPMDSSSGANVLTF. DNA of the CDR3: TGTGCCAGCTCACCTATGGACAGTTCCTCTGGGGCCAACGTCCTGACTTTC.

The chain recombines TRBV27 with TRBJ2-7; 8 bases map to TRBD1. Germline-derived CDR1 and CDR2 are MNHEY and SMNVEV (reference sequence). V was clipped by 7 bases and J by 2 bases; unmatched bases: 10. CDR3 length equals 15 residues. The CDR3 coding sequence is TGTGCCAGCAATTCTGCCTCGACAGGGGCCTACGAGCAGTACTTC. Residues: CASNSASTGAYEQYF.

The rearrangement uses TRBV7-9 and TRBJ2-1; the match to TRBD2 covers 12 bases. Germline CDR1 reads SEHNR; CDR2 reads FQNEAQ (reference sequence). V trimming: 5 bases; J trimming: 7 bases; junction bases outside the gene matches: 6. The CDR3 runs to 15 residues. CDR3 amino acids: CASSETSGRWNEQFF. The CDR3 coding sequence is TGTGCCAGCAGCGAGACTAGCGGGAGATGGAATGAGCAGTTCTTC.

The chain employs TRBV2 and TRBJ1-1, with D unresolved. Per germline, CDR1 SNHLY and CDR2 FYNNEI. The CDR3 covers 12 residues. V was trimmed by 9 bases and J by 1 base, leaving 9 bases between them. Here the CDR3 reads CARTSENTEAFF. CDR3 nucleotides: TGTGCCAGAACCTCAGAGAACACTGAAGCTTTCTTT.